This section outlines one TCR beta chain sequence together with its context. The sample comes from a study of CXCR3-negative and CXCR3-positive naive CD8 T cells. Via 5' RACE with UMI labels, TRB cDNA libraries were prepared. TCRdb re-called the 5' RACE reads and shows each CDR3 protein once, DNA omitted. Found here are 130,000 or so distinct CDR3 sequences; the top ten clones hold roughly 0.29%. In germline, CDR1 is MDHEN, CDR2 SYDVKM. The CDR3 contains 17 residues. Sequencing was performed on naive CXCR3- CD8+ T cells from blood. Subset: CD45RO-CCR7+CD27+CD95- naive CD8+ T cells lacking CXCR3 (TNR3-). This sequence was found in a human donor in good health. Some clones in this sample may be carry-over from other donors' samples. The rearrangement joins TRBV28 to TRBJ1-6. The CDR3 loop is CASSYDSPSSYNSPLHF.